The 29 T cell receptor beta chains presented below share a single source sample, sequenced in a study of OX40 agonist ivuxolimab in advanced cancers. Libraries were prepared by immunoSEQ multiplex PCR; TCRdb keeps only in-frame clonotypes and omits some of them. The sample lists tens of thousands of clones, about 88% occurring once. This material consisted of CD4+ or CD8+ T cells sorted from blood, taken in a trial of the OX40 agonist ivuxolimab. These receptors were collected from an adult with an advanced solid tumor such as melanoma, head and neck, liver or kidney cancer.

This chain joins TRBV7-8 and TRBJ2-7, with TRBD2 matching over 15 bases. With 1 base clipped from V and 0 bases from J, the junction kept 7 bases outside the gene matches. The CDR3 contains 19 residues. Looked up from germline, CDR1 is SGHVS and CDR2 is FQNEAQ. CDR3 amino acids: CASSLGMGLAGGISYEQYF. In DNA form, the CDR3 reads TGTGCCAGCAGCTTAGGGATGGGACTAGCGGGAGGCATCTCCTACGAGCAGTACTTC. The full variable domain, completed using reference TRBV7-8 and TRBJ2-7, is GAGVSQSPRYKVAKRGQDVALRCDPISGHVSLFWYQQALGQGPEFLTYFQNEAQLDKSGLPSDRFFAERPEGSVSTLKIQRTQQEDSAVYLCASSLGMGLAGGISYEQYFGPGTRLTVT.

The V gene is TRBV28, the J gene TRBJ2-1; TRBD2 aligns across 9 bases. Germline V gene data show CDR1 as MDHEN and CDR2 as SYDVKM. With V trimmed by 3 bases and J by 2 bases, 2 bases remained unmatched. The CDR3 consists of 15 residues. CDR3 protein: CASSFPSGTYNEQFF. The CDR3 DNA follows: TGTGCCAGCAGTTTTCCTAGCGGGACCTACAATGAGCAGTTCTTC.

The chain recombines TRBV5-4 with TRBJ2-5, with 10 bases fitting TRBD2. CDR3 length: 16 residues. V was clipped by 0 bases and J by 1 base; unmatched bases: 3. Germline V gene data show CDR1 as SGHNT and CDR2 as YYREEE (reference sequence). The CDR3, as DNA: TGTGCCAGCAGCTTGGGGTTAGCGGGAGGCCAAGAGACCCAGTACTTC. Encoded protein: CASSLGLAGGQETQYF.

This chain connects TRBV11-2 to TRBJ1-2; D is undetermined. The CDR3 has 15 amino acids. CDR1 and CDR2 (germline): SGHAT, FQNNGV. The ends were cut back, 0 bases at V and 2 bases at J, with 10 bases in the middle. The CDR3: CASSLDPAGNYGYTF. In DNA, the CDR3 is TGTGCCAGCAGCTTAGATCCGGCCGGCAACTATGGCTACACCTTC.

This clone was seen only once. The chain employs TRBV28 and TRBJ1-1, with D unclear. CDR1 is MDHEN and CDR2 is SYDVKM in the germline V gene. The V gene lost 4 bases and the J gene lost 0 bases, with 15 bases spanning the gap. This CDR3 is 16 amino acids long. The CDR3, as DNA: TGTGCCAGCAGTTCCGGGCCAGTGCCCCTGAACACTGAAGCTTTCTTT. This sequence encodes CASSSGPVPLNTEAFF. Looking up the rest from reference TRBV28 and TRBJ1-1 gives the full variable domain: DVKVTQSSRYLVKRTGEKVFLECVQDMDHENMFWYRQDPGLGLRLIYFSYDVKMKEKGDIPEGYSVSREKKERFSLILESASTNQTSMYLCASSSGPVPLNTEAFFGQGTRLTVV.

This chain uses TRBV7-9 with TRBJ1-1; D might be TRBD1 (5 bases). Trimming took 6 bases from V and 8 from J, leaving 19 bases between them. The CDR3 length is 14 residues. Germline CDR1 is SEHNR and CDR2 is FQNEAQ (reference sequence). This CDR3 reads CASSPDEKSGEAFF. The CDR3 DNA follows: TGTGCCAGCAGTCCCGATGAAAAATCAGGGGAAGCTTTCTTT.

The chain links TRBV18 to TRBJ2-6; 9 bases match TRBD2. The CDR3 sequence is 19 residues long. Germline V CDR1 and CDR2: KGHSH, LQKENI. Trimming cost V 3 bases and J 2 bases; bases outside gene matches: 11. The CDR3 is CASSPWTRGGAAGANVLTF. DNA for the CDR3: TGTGCCAGCTCACCCTGGACTCGCGGGGGGGCCGCTGGGGCCAACGTCCTGACTTTC.

V gene TRBV9 combines with J gene TRBJ2-7; 9 bases match TRBD1. The V gene's germline CDR1 is SGDLS and CDR2 YYNGEE. V shed 0 bases, J shed 4 bases, and the junction held 14 bases outside the gene matches. The CDR3 is 18 amino acids. This chain's CDR3 is CASSVDGDRASSHYEQYF. CDR3 bases: TGTGCCAGCAGCGTAGACGGGGACAGGGCATCAAGTCATTACGAGCAGTACTTC.

This chain uses TRBV4-3 with TRBJ1-3, with D perhaps matching TRBD1 (6 bases). Germline V lookup: CDR1 LGHNA, CDR2 YSLEER. V lost 4 bases and J 2 bases, leaving 18 bases between the germline ends. This CDR3 region has 17 residues. The CDR3 DNA sequence: TGCGCCAGCAGCCTTTACGGGACACCTGGCCCTGGAAACACCATATATTTT. It is translated as CASSLYGTPGPGNTIYF.

The chain uses TRBV19 and TRBJ2-5, with a weak D call TRBD2 (6 bases). Per the germline V gene, CDR1 is LNHDA and CDR2 is SQIVND (reference sequence). Trimming took off 4 bases at V and 4 bases at J, with 16 bases between the two ends. CDR3 length: 15 amino acids. The CDR3 nucleotides read TGTGCCAGTAGTACTCGGAGAGGGCGGGGAGAGACCCAGTACTTC. Translating it yields CASSTRRGRGETQYF.

J is TRBJ1-1 and V is TRBV11-2, with a weak D call TRBD1 (6 bases). The CDR3 sequence is 14 residues long. Trimming cost V 6 bases and J 1 base, with 12 bases left between them. The germline V gene encodes CDR1 SGHAT and CDR2 FQNNGV. For the CDR3, the DNA is TGTGCCAGCAGTCCAGGGGTGGCGAACACTGAAGCTTTCTTT. This encodes CASSPGVANTEAFF.

The chain recombines TRBV5-1 with TRBJ2-1; 8 bases agree with TRBD1. The CDR3 is made up of 14 amino acids. The V gene end was trimmed by 4 bases and the J gene end by 7 bases; junction bases not matched to a gene: 7. Germline CDR1 SGHRS, CDR2 YFSETQ. CDR3 sequence reads: CASSTTGVKNEQFF. CDR3 nucleotide sequence: TGCGCCAGCAGCACGACAGGGGTCAAGAATGAGCAGTTCTTC.

The CDR3 region is CASSLGSPGNTIYF. CDR3 DNA: TGCGCCAGCAGCTTGGGTTCACCCGGAAACACCATATATTTT. This sequence joins TRBV5-1 and TRBJ1-3; D gene ambiguous. Germline lookup yields CDR1 SGHRS and CDR2 YFSETQ. Trimming took 0 bases from V and 4 from J, leaving 8 bases between them. The length of the CDR3 is 14 residues.

The gene calls are TRBV5-4 and TRBJ2-6, with D tentatively TRBD1 or TRBD2 (5 bases each). CDR1 and CDR2 (germline): SGHNT, YYREEE (reference sequence). The CDR3 totals 18 residues. V lost 0 bases and J lost 0, with 13 bases in between. The CDR3 loop reads CASSLGGLQLSGANVLTF. Here the CDR3 DNA reads TGTGCCAGCAGCTTGGGGGGGTTACAGCTCTCTGGGGCCAACGTCCTGACTTTC.

J is TRBJ2-1 and V is TRBV4-3; D could derive from TRBD1 or TRBD2 (5 bases each). Germline loops: CDR1 LGHNA, CDR2 YSLEER. Deletions cut 1 base from V and 9 bases from J, with 16 bases between. The length of the CDR3 is 15 residues. The CDR3 DNA follows: TGCGCCAGCAGCCAAGGGAAGTCAGGGAGATCTGAGCAGTTCTTC. The encoded protein is CASSQGKSGRSEQFF.

V usage is TRBV9 and J usage is TRBJ2-1, with D perhaps matching TRBD1 (6 bases). Germline-derived CDR1 and CDR2 are SGDLS and YYNGEE. This CDR3 is 16 amino acids long. V lost 1 base and J lost 8, with 19 bases in between. In DNA, the CDR3 is TGTGCCAGCAGCGTAAGTATCCAGACAGGCTCCGATGAGCAGTTCTTC. Translating gives CASSVSIQTGSDEQFF.

The chain employs TRBV28 and TRBJ2-7, with D perhaps assigned TRBD1 or TRBD2 (5 bases each). The CDR3 covers 13 residues. The germline V gene encodes CDR1 MDHEN and CDR2 SYDVKM. Trimming took 10 bases from V and 2 from J, leaving 15 bases between them. The DNA of the CDR3 is TGTGCCATTCGTAGTTCGGGGCCCTACGAGCAGTACTTC. This codes for CAIRSSGPYEQYF.

A remark on this clone: Additional DNA sequences in this sample encode the identical CDR3. This chain uses TRBV30 with TRBJ1-6, with 8 bases lining up with TRBD1. The CDR3 totals 12 residues. CDR1 is GTSNPN, CDR2 SVGIG, per germline (reference sequence). J lost 9 bases, V lost 5 bases, and 3 bases had no gene match. The chain's CDR3 is CAWGQGGSPLHF. Written as DNA, the CDR3 is TGTGCCTGGGGACAGGGTGGTTCACCCCTCCACTTT.

V gene TRBV10-3 combines with J gene TRBJ2-7; 7 bases align to TRBD2. This CDR3 spans 14 amino acids. With V trimmed by 0 bases and J by 6 bases, 5 bases remained unmatched. Per the germline V gene, CDR1 is ENHRY and CDR2 is SYGVKD. The CDR3 here is CAISESGTNPEQYF. CDR3 coding DNA: TGTGCCATCAGTGAGTCGGGGACTAACCCCGAGCAGTACTTC.

The J gene is TRBJ2-7, the V gene TRBV5-1; no definite D call. The CDR3 has 14 residues. V lost 5 bases to trimming and J lost 2 bases, with 14 bases between them. The germline gives CDR1 SGHRS, CDR2 YFSETQ. The CDR3 sequence: CASRSREFPYEQYF. DNA of the CDR3: TGCGCCAGCAGAAGTCGCGAGTTCCCCTACGAGCAGTACTTC.

This clone was observed a handful of times. Different DNA sequences within this sample yield the same CDR3. This chain joins TRBV7-8 and TRBJ1-2; TRBD1 is a possible D gene (6 bases). The CDR3 loop spans 13 amino acids. The germline gives CDR1 SGHVS, CDR2 FQNEAQ. The V end was cut by 2 bases, the J end by 8 bases, with 12 bases between. The CDR3 here is CASSLSGGRGYTF. The DNA for the CDR3 is TGTGCCAGCAGCTTATCTGGGGGCAGAGGCTACACCTTC.

This clone was counted a single time. This chain joins TRBV10-1 and TRBJ2-5, with 8 bases identical to TRBD1. Germline values: CDR1 WNHNN, CDR2 SYGVQD (reference sequence). This CDR3 spans 14 amino acids. The ends lost 10 bases at V and 0 bases at J; junction bases unmatched: 7. The CDR3 region is CATPDRGHQETQYF. As DNA, the CDR3 is TGCGCCACCCCCGACAGGGGCCACCAAGAGACCCAGTACTTC.

The chain uses TRBV28 and TRBJ2-3; the D gene is possibly TRBD1 (6 bases). Trimming removed 6 bases from V and 0 bases from J, with 16 bases in between. This CDR3 has 16 amino acids. Germline V gene sequence: CDR1 MDHEN, CDR2 SYDVKM. The CDR3 DNA sequence: TGTGCCAGCAGGGGCCGGACAGTCAGGAGCACAGATACGCAGTATTTT. It codes for CASRGRTVRSTDTQYF.

This clone is a singleton in its sample. This chain uses TRBV18 with TRBJ1-3; 9 nucleotides agree with TRBD1. CDR3 length: 16 residues. Germline trimming cut 0 bases from V and 7 bases from J; bases unmatched to any gene: 7. Germline loops: CDR1 KGHSH, CDR2 LQKENI. The DNA for the CDR3 is TGTGCCAGCTCACCACCGATAGGGACAGGGAGGAACACCATATATTTT. Its protein product is CASSPPIGTGRNTIYF.

The CDR3: CASSPTGYGYTF. CDR3 sequence (DNA): TGTGCCAGCAGCCCGACAGGGTACGGCTACACCTTC. This chain connects TRBV6-5 to TRBJ1-2; 7 bases map to TRBD1. CDR1 is MNHEY, CDR2 SVGAGI, per germline. Germline trimming cut 6 bases from V and 8 bases from J; bases unmatched to any gene: 6. The length of the CDR3 is 12 residues.

The chain uses TRBV6-5 and TRBJ2-7; 8 bases align to TRBD1. The CDR3 sequence is 14 residues long. V gave up 5 bases and J gave up 3 bases; unmatched junction bases: 6. Per the germline V gene, CDR1 is MNHEY and CDR2 is SVGAGI. As DNA, the CDR3 is TGTGCCAGCAGTCCCGGACAGGGCAGCTACGAGCAGTACTTC. This encodes CASSPGQGSYEQYF.

The genes are TRBV5-1 and TRBJ1-1; a weak D match, TRBD1 (5 bases). V was pared by 0 bases and J by 0 bases, with 12 bases between. The CDR3 has 16 residues. The germline CDR1 and CDR2 sequences are SGHRS and YFSETQ. The CDR3 DNA reads TGCGCCAGCAGCTTGGACCCAGGGAGTGTGAACACTGAAGCTTTCTTT. The encoded protein is CASSLDPGSVNTEAFF.

This chain joins TRBV6-1 and TRBJ1-2, with a possible D match to TRBD1 (5 bases). The CDR3 contains 12 residues. The V gene lost 5 bases and the J gene lost 7 bases, with 11 bases spanning the gap. Per the germline V gene, CDR1 is MNHNS and CDR2 is SASEGT. This CDR3 reads CASSWARAGYTF. CDR3 nucleotides: TGTGCCAGCAGTTGGGCCAGGGCTGGCTACACCTTC.

The chain links TRBV7-2 to TRBJ2-7, with 10 bases aligning to TRBD1. Trimming removed 8 bases from V and 5 bases from J; junction bases left unmatched: 6. Germline values: CDR1 SGHTA, CDR2 FQGNSA. The CDR3 has 13 residues. DNA of the CDR3: TGTGCCAGCGGGGGACAGGGGTTCAACGAGCAGTACTTC. Residues: CASGGQGFNEQYF.